What follows are 17 T cell receptor beta chains derived from one specimen sequenced in a study of T cell responses to AZD1222 COVID-19 vaccine. Using immunoSEQ multiplex PCR, the repertoire was profiled, and TCRdb retains in-frame clones only, with some absent. The data contain 140,000 or so clones, 70% to 90% of them singletons. The sequencing used peripheral blood, collected 28 days after the second AZD1222 dose. The receptors derive from an adult who received the AZD1222 COVID-19 vaccine.

The rearrangement uses TRBV30 and TRBJ1-5; D not certain. The germline V gene has CDR1 GTSNPN and CDR2 SVGIG (reference sequence). This CDR3 spans 11 amino acids. The V end lost 5 bases, the J end lost 9 bases, and 11 bases lay between the germline ends. Here the CDR3 DNA reads TGTGCCTGGGGAACCGAGTGGCCCCAGCATTTT. Translation: CAWGTEWPQHF.

The chain has TRBV7-2 and TRBJ2-7, with D possibly TRBD1 on 5 matching bases. Per the germline V gene, CDR1 is SGHTA and CDR2 is FQGNSA. The CDR3 is 13 residues long. The V end was cut by 7 bases, the J end by 3 bases, with 13 bases between. CDR3: CASNQGADYEQYF. As DNA, the CDR3 is TGTGCCAGCAACCAAGGGGCGGACTACGAGCAGTACTTC.

This sequence joins TRBV25-1 and TRBJ2-2, with TRBD2 identical over 7 bases. In germline, CDR1 is MGHDK, CDR2 SYGVNS. The CDR3 has 13 residues. With V trimmed by 6 bases and J by 5 bases, 3 bases remained unmatched. The CDR3, as DNA: TGTGCCAGCAGCCATAGCGGGACCGGGGAGCTGTTTTTT. Translation gives CASSHSGTGELFF. Supplemented by reference TRBV25-1 and TRBJ2-2, the full variable domain reads EADIYQTPRYLVIGTGKKITLECSQTMGHDKMYWYQQDPGMELHLIHYSYGVNSTEKGDLSSESTVSRIRTEHFPLTLESARPSHTSQYLCASSHSGTGELFFGEGSRLTVL.

The rearrangement uses TRBV2 and TRBJ2-7; D might be TRBD1 or TRBD2, each matching 6 bases. The V and J ends lost 7 bases and 6 bases respectively, with 16 bases between them. Looked up from germline, CDR1 is SNHLY and CDR2 is FYNNEI. The CDR3 extends over 13 amino acids. CDR3 sequence: CASNGVGGVEQYF. Here the CDR3 DNA reads TGTGCCAGCAACGGGGTCGGGGGCGTCGAGCAGTACTTC.

J is TRBJ2-1 and V is TRBV19; the match to TRBD2 covers 15 bases. V was pared by 4 bases and J by 7 bases, with 2 bases of the junction left unmatched. This CDR3 is 15 amino acids long. Per the germline V gene, CDR1 is LNHDA and CDR2 is SQIVND (reference sequence). The CDR3 region has the DNA TGTGCCAGTAGTAGGACTAGCGGGGGGGTTAATGAGCAGTTCTTC. Translated, it gives CASSRTSGGVNEQFF.

This clone was recorded once. The V and J genes are TRBV19 and TRBJ1-2; 8 positions agree with TRBD1. This CDR3 is built from 14 residues. Germline V gene lookup returns CDR1 LNHDA and CDR2 SQIVND (reference sequence). Germline trimming cut 3 bases from V and 3 bases from J; bases unmatched to any gene: 3. The CDR3 protein is CASSMAGGDYGYTF. CDR3 coding DNA: TGTGCCAGTAGTATGGCAGGGGGCGACTATGGCTACACCTTC.

The CDR3 loop reads CASSLGRQSNEKLFF. The CDR3 DNA follows: TGTGCCAGCAGCTTGGGTCGGCAGTCTAATGAAAAACTGTTTTTT. The rearrangement uses TRBV5-6 and TRBJ1-4; D remains ambiguous. This CDR3 has 15 amino acids. V was trimmed by 0 bases and J by 3 bases, leaving 9 bases between them. Per the germline V gene, CDR1 is SGHDT and CDR2 is YYEEEE.

This rearrangement joins TRBV6-4 to TRBJ2-7, with D perhaps being TRBD1 or TRBD2 (6 bases each). With 10 bases removed from V and 0 bases from J, the gap between germline ends came to 28 bases. The germline V gene has CDR1 MRHNA and CDR2 SNTAGT. The CDR3 is 18 amino acids. Written as DNA, the CDR3 is TGTGCCACCGAGGTGGTTGACGGGGGCGGGCAAAGCTCCTACGAGCAGTACTTC. As protein: CATEVVDGGGQSSYEQYF.

The chain recombines TRBV28 with TRBJ1-4; 8 bases match TRBD1. CDR1 and CDR2 from the germline V gene are MDHEN and SYDVKM. The J segment lost 8 bases and the V segment lost 3 bases, leaving 14 bases of the junction unmatched. The CDR3 loop spans 17 amino acids. Written as DNA, the CDR3 is TGTGCCAGCAGTTTGAACAGGGGGATAGCGTGGAGAGAAAAACTGTTTTTT. It yields the protein CASSLNRGIAWREKLFF.

The chain links TRBV9 to TRBJ1-1; perhaps TRBD1 as D (6 bases). The germline V gene has CDR1 SGDLS and CDR2 YYNGEE. V lost 3 bases and J lost 1, with 13 bases in between. CDR3 size: 15 residues. CDR3 amino acids: CASSAGQLANTEAFF. The CDR3 bases are TGTGCCAGCAGCGCAGGACAGCTCGCGAACACTGAAGCTTTCTTT.

The gene calls are TRBV4-1 and TRBJ2-7; 7 positions match TRBD1. The CDR3 runs to 13 residues. V gave up 4 bases and J gave up 2 bases; unmatched junction bases: 2. Germline assignment: CDR1 MGHRA and CDR2 YSYEKL. The CDR3 bases are TGCGCCAGCAGCCGAGGACAGGCCTACGAGCAGTACTTC. Its translation is CASSRGQAYEQYF.

This clone was found once. The chain carries TRBV5-5 and TRBJ1-1; D is undetermined. The germline gives CDR1 SGHKS, CDR2 YYEKEE (reference sequence). V lost 6 bases to trimming and J lost 0 bases, with 9 bases between them. The CDR3 has 13 amino acids. In nucleotides, the CDR3 is TGTGCCAGCATAGCTTTTCTGAACACTGAAGCTTTCTTT. Its protein product is CASIAFLNTEAFF.

V usage is TRBV23-1 and J usage is TRBJ1-5; D might be TRBD1 (5 bases). TRBV23-1 is marked as an open reading frame, function uncertain. V gave up 0 bases and J gave up 0 bases, with 15 bases separating them. There are 18 residues in the CDR3. In nucleotides, the CDR3 is TGCGCCAGCAGTCAATCGGGGAGGGGCCCCTATAGCAATCAGCCCCAGCATTTT. This gives the protein CASSQSGRGPYSNQPQHF.

The chain has TRBV6-5 and TRBJ1-1, with D uncertain. Trimming left V 6 bases short and J 6 bases short, with 20 bases between. This CDR3 is built from 15 residues. Germline CDR1 MNHEY, CDR2 SVGAGI. CDR3 in DNA: TGTGCCAGCAGCGGTACGGTTGCGGGTCGGTCTGAAGCTTTCTTT. Translating it yields CASSGTVAGRSEAFF.

The rearrangement uses TRBV28 and TRBJ2-7; D is unresolved. The V gene's germline CDR1 is MDHEN and CDR2 SYDVKM. V was trimmed by 9 bases and J by 3 bases, leaving 9 bases between them. The CDR3 contains 11 residues. CDR3 in DNA: TGTGCCAGTACGACCCTCTACGAGCAGTACTTC. Protein sequence: CASTTLYEQYF.

This clone was counted a single time. The V and J genes are TRBV5-1 and TRBJ2-3; possibly TRBD2 for D (8 bases). This CDR3 is built from 15 residues. Germline loops: CDR1 SGHRS, CDR2 YFSETQ. The germline V and J ends were trimmed by 4 bases and 2 bases, with 14 bases remaining between them. This CDR3 reads CASSAGGQNTDTQYF. CDR3 nucleotide sequence: TGCGCCAGCAGCGCGGGGGGACAGAACACAGATACGCAGTATTTT.

This rearrangement joins TRBV28 to TRBJ2-5, with TRBD1 as a possible D gene (5 bases). The CDR3 is 14 residues long. Per germline, CDR1 MDHEN and CDR2 SYDVKM. Trimming stripped 1 base from V and 5 bases from J, with 11 bases between. CDR3 nucleotides: TGTGCCAGCAGTTTATCCACTAAGGGGGAGACCCAGTACTTC. Amino acids: CASSLSTKGETQYF.